One T cell receptor beta chain is described in this entry. Its antigen is as yet unknown. Alopecia areata patients gave lesional scalp punch biopsies and peripheral blood samples. This sample was taken from a study of CD8+ T cells in alopecia areata. Study-wide background: A regimen of oral tofacitinib, 5 to 10 mg twice daily, was given to treated patients. Findings of the study overall: Alopecia totalis/universalis scalp especially showed more expanded CD8+ clones than normal scalp.

Germline CDR1 SQVTM, CDR2 ANQGSEA. Germline trimming cut 0 bases from V and 3 bases from J; bases unmatched to any gene: 6. The CDR3 contains 16 residues. Extraction of RNA preceded its reverse transcription into cDNA, which served as the sequencing template. The protocol was immunoSEQ multiplex PCR, while the TCRdb copy is restricted to in-frame clones and leaves out a portion. Of approximately 140,000 clones detected, around 86% appear once; the ten largest clones hold about 14%. The chain couples TRBV29-1 to TRBJ2-1, with 9 nucleotides matching TRBD2. This clonotype was obtained from a human donor with alopecia areata. The sequences come from CD8+ T cells sorted from blood, collected at week 0. The CDR3 loop reads CSVEERAGGYYNEQFF. The CDR3 DNA sequence: TGCAGCGTTGAAGAACGAGCGGGAGGCTACTACAATGAGCAGTTCTTC.